These 31 T cell receptor beta chains originate from one sample sequenced in a study of T-cell reconstitution after alpha-beta-depleted transplantation in children. Unique molecular identifiers were used in preparing the TCRbeta library. MiXCR was run by TCRdb on the PCR reads, yielding one entry per CDR3 protein. Of some 500,000 distinct CDR3 sequences listed, around 16% were seen once; the top ten hold 2.5% to 4%. The material sequenced was PBMCs from the stem cell graft donor, taken from the stem cell graft. The source is a human donor who donated a stem cell graft to a child with acute lymphoblastic leukemia.

This clonotype was detected only a few times. CDR3 nucleotide sequence: TGCAGTGCTAGAGACCCAGGGGAAAGCACTGAAGCTTTCTTT. It codes for CSARDPGESTEAFF. The V call is TRBV20-1, the J call TRBJ1-1; weak D call: TRBD1 (6 bases). The germline gives CDR1 DFQATT, CDR2 SNEGSKA (reference sequence). Trimming took 0 bases from V and 4 from J, leaving 12 bases between them. This CDR3 region has 14 residues.

This clonotype occurred a few times. The V call is TRBV11-2, the J call TRBJ1-1; no reliable D call. V dropped 5 bases and J dropped 9 bases, with 13 bases sitting between them. CDR1 and CDR2 from the germline V gene are SGHAT and FQNNGV. The CDR3 consists of 12 residues. CDR3: CASSPILKKAFF. In DNA, the CDR3 is TGTGCCAGCAGCCCGATCCTGAAAAAAGCTTTCTTT.

This clonotype has only a few counts. The chain combines TRBV5-1 with TRBJ2-1; 12 nucleotides align to TRBD1. The germline CDR1 and CDR2 sequences are SGHRS and YFSETQ. V gave up 7 bases and J gave up 8 bases; unmatched junction bases: 10. The CDR3 totals 15 residues. This CDR3 is CASFVGTGGIDEQFF. For the CDR3, the DNA is TGCGCCAGCTTCGTCGGGACAGGGGGCATCGATGAGCAGTTCTTC.

This chain connects TRBV20-1 to TRBJ1-5; 10 bases map to TRBD1. The length of the CDR3 is 16 residues. Germline V gene sequence: CDR1 DFQATT, CDR2 SNEGSKA (reference sequence). The trim removed 0 bases at V and 5 bases at J, leaving 7 bases unmatched. The DNA of the CDR3 is TGCAGTGCTAGAGATCTCATGGGACAGGGGTATCAGCCCCAGCATTTT. Its protein product is CSARDLMGQGYQPQHF.

Details on this clonotype: The junction differs from germline at one of its ends, possibly a read error. V and J are TRBV27 and TRBJ2-7, with 10 bases identical to TRBD2. The germline CDR1 and CDR2 sequences are MNHEY and SMNVEV (reference sequence). The CDR3 consists of 16 residues. The chain's CDR3 is CASSLNGLFKREGLGF. The CDR3 DNA reads TGTGCCAGCAGTTTAAACGGGCTGTTTAAGCGGGAGGGCCTTGGCTTC.

This clonotype was detected only a few times. J is TRBJ1-5 and V is TRBV20-1; 7 bases map to TRBD1. V lost 5 bases, J lost 4 bases, and 8 bases stayed unmatched. This CDR3 is built from 14 residues. Germline V lookup: CDR1 DFQATT, CDR2 SNEGSKA (reference sequence). The CDR3 nucleotides are TGCAGTGCTGTCCTACAGGGGAGAAATCAGCCCCAGCATTTT. Its protein product is CSAVLQGRNQPQHF.

This chain uses TRBV10-3 with TRBJ1-5, with D maybe TRBD1 (6 bases). Trimming shortened V by 2 bases and J by 0 bases, and 17 bases separated the two germline ends. The V gene's germline CDR1 is ENHRY and CDR2 SYGVKD. The CDR3 is 18 residues long. As DNA, the CDR3 is TGTGCCATCAGTGAGAGCTTGACAGGAGGGTCTAGCAATCAGCCCCAGCATTTT. Translating gives CAISESLTGGSSNQPQHF.

This clonotype was observed a few times. This rearrangement joins TRBV11-2 to TRBJ2-3; D is uncertain. The germline V gene has CDR1 SGHAT and CDR2 FQNNGV. V was shortened by 6 bases and J by 4 bases, with 11 bases between the two germline ends. The length of the CDR3 is 13 residues. The DNA of the CDR3 is TGTGCCAGCAGGGATACTAACGCAGATACGCAGTATTTT. It specifies CASRDTNADTQYF.

This clonotype was counted between two and nine times. The rearrangement joins TRBV6-5 to TRBJ2-7; TRBD1 is a possible D gene (5 bases). Trimming pared 2 bases from V and 5 bases from J, leaving 13 bases between. The CDR3 extends over 14 amino acids. The germline gives CDR1 MNHEY, CDR2 SVGAGI. In nucleotides, the CDR3 is TGTGCCAGCAGTTACCAGGGATCTCCCAACGAGCAGTACTTC. Protein: CASSYQGSPNEQYF.

The J gene is TRBJ2-5, the V gene TRBV29-1; the D is unclear. CDR3 length: 12 amino acids. Germline V gene data show CDR1 as SQVTM and CDR2 as ANQGSEA. Between the trimmed V and J ends, which lost 4 bases and 2 bases, there was a span of 8 bases. CDR3 amino acids: CSVVFSQETQYF. In nucleotides, the CDR3 is TGCAGCGTTGTATTCAGTCAAGAGACCCAGTACTTC.

This clonotype has at least ten counts. The chain employs TRBV5-1 and TRBJ1-1; D not resolved. CDR1 and CDR2 (germline): SGHRS, YFSETQ. Trimming stripped 0 bases from V and 1 base from J, with 7 bases between. The CDR3 is 14 amino acids. In nucleotides, the CDR3 is TGCGCCAGCAGCTTGGTTACGGGGAACACTGAAGCTTTCTTT. Its translation: CASSLVTGNTEAFF. Complete variable domain (other parts from reference TRBV5-1 and TRBJ1-1): KAGVTQTPRYLIKTRGQQVTLSCSPISGHRSVSWYQQTPGQGLQFLFEYFSETQRNKGNFPGRFSGRQFSNSRSEMNVSTLELGDSALYLCASSLVTGNTEAFFGQGTRLTVV.

The rearrangement joins TRBV5-1 to TRBJ2-1; D gene uncertain. V lost 0 bases and J 1 base, leaving 11 bases between the germline ends. This CDR3 contains 16 residues. CDR1 is SGHRS, CDR2 YFSETQ, per germline. In nucleotides, the CDR3 is TGCGCCAGCAGCTTGGGACTCCGTGGATCCTACAATGAGCAGTTCTTC. It is translated as CASSLGLRGSYNEQFF.

This clonotype was recorded a few times. This chain uses TRBV3-1 with TRBJ2-1, with D possibly TRBD2 on 6 matching bases. Between the trimmed V and J ends, which lost 8 bases and 4 bases, there was a span of 15 bases. This CDR3 has 14 residues. Looked up from germline, CDR1 is LGHDT and CDR2 is YNNKEL (reference sequence). The CDR3 DNA is TGTGCCAGCGGATGGGACGGGAGATACAATGAGCAGTTCTTC. This sequence encodes CASGWDGRYNEQFF.

This clonotype was found a few times. The J gene is TRBJ2-7, the V gene TRBV10-1; 10 bases are a match to TRBD1. Germline CDR1 WNHNN, CDR2 SYGVQD (reference sequence). The ends lost 4 bases at V and 5 bases at J; junction bases unmatched: 8. The CDR3 extends over 15 amino acids. The CDR3: CASSGIGTGVNEQYF. The CDR3 region has the DNA TGCGCCAGCAGTGGAATTGGGACAGGGGTGAACGAGCAGTACTTC.

The J gene is TRBJ2-5, the V gene TRBV29-1; the D is unclear. This CDR3 region has 12 residues. Trimming took off 8 bases at V and 2 bases at J, with 12 bases between the two ends. Germline V gene sequence: CDR1 SQVTM, CDR2 ANQGSEA. CDR3 in DNA: TGCAGCTTCAACCCGGGTCAAGAGACCCAGTACTTC. Translating gives CSFNPGQETQYF.

The CDR3 sequence: CASSPRAPWYEQYF. In DNA form, the CDR3 reads TGTGCCAGCAGCCCTAGGGCTCCGTGGTACGAGCAGTACTTC. The chain employs TRBV9 and TRBJ2-7; the D is unclear. Germline loops: CDR1 SGDLS, CDR2 YYNGEE. The CDR3 covers 14 residues. V lost 4 bases to trimming and J lost 4 bases, with 15 bases between them. Full variable domain (missing parts from reference TRBV9 and TRBJ2-7): DSGVTQTPKHLITATGQRVTLRCSPRSGDLSVYWYQQSLDQGLQFLIQYYNGEERAKGNILERFSAQQFPDLHSELNLSSLELGDSALYFCASSPRAPWYEQYFGPGTRLTVT.

This clonotype occurred a few times. V gene TRBV7-8 combines with J gene TRBJ2-1; possibly TRBD1 or TRBD2 for D (6 bases each). Germline V gene data show CDR1 as SGHVS and CDR2 as FQNEAQ. The ends were cut back, 1 base at V and 4 bases at J, with 20 bases in the middle. The CDR3 is 18 amino acids. The CDR3 bases are TGTGCCAGCAGCTTAGTTCTCTTAGTGGAGGGGGTTTACAATGAGCAGTTCTTC. This encodes CASSLVLLVEGVYNEQFF.

The chain uses TRBV7-2 and TRBJ2-5; a possible D gene is TRBD2 (7 bases). The CDR3 consists of 15 residues. CDR1 and CDR2 (germline): SGHTA, FQGNSA. V was shortened by 5 bases and J by 2 bases, with 15 bases between the two germline ends. CDR3 sequence: CASSGRGLQQETQYF. CDR3 bases: TGTGCCAGCAGCGGGCGGGGGCTCCAGCAAGAGACCCAGTACTTC.

This chain links TRBV4-2 with TRBJ2-3, with TRBD2 identical over 8 bases. Germline CDR1 LGHNA, CDR2 YNFKEQ. This CDR3 spans 15 amino acids. J lost 6 bases, V lost 0 bases, and 5 bases had no gene match. CDR3 protein: CASSQDFRGGDTQYF. The DNA for the CDR3 is TGTGCCAGCAGCCAAGACTTCCGGGGGGGCGATACGCAGTATTTT.

The chain has TRBV18 and TRBJ2-1; D call uncertain. Trimming stripped 7 bases from V and 8 bases from J, with 15 bases between. Germline lookup yields CDR1 KGHSH and CDR2 LQKENI. The length of the CDR3 is 13 residues. The CDR3 is CASFIGLPHEQFF. Here the CDR3 DNA reads TGTGCCAGCTTCATTGGGCTGCCTCATGAGCAGTTCTTC.

CDR3 loop: CASSLTSGGQPQHF. In DNA form, the CDR3 reads TGCGCCAGCAGCCTGACCTCAGGGGGTCAGCCCCAGCATTTT. This chain joins TRBV5-1 and TRBJ1-5, with 7 bases that match TRBD1. This CDR3 region has 14 residues. The J segment lost 6 bases and the V segment lost 4 bases, leaving 7 bases of the junction unmatched. Per the germline V gene, CDR1 is SGHRS and CDR2 is YFSETQ. Based on the CDR3 plus reference TRBV5-1 and TRBJ1-5, the full variable domain is KAGVTQTPRYLIKTRGQQVTLSCSPISGHRSVSWYQQTPGQGLQFLFEYFSETQRNKGNFPGRFSGRQFSNSRSEMNVSTLELGDSALYLCASSLTSGGQPQHFGDGTRLSIL.

The chain uses TRBV5-1 and TRBJ1-6; D gene uncertain. V lost 2 bases, J lost 8 bases, and 14 bases lay in between. CDR1 and CDR2 (germline): SGHRS, YFSETQ. The CDR3 is 15 residues long. In DNA, the CDR3 is TGCGCCAGCAGCTTCGCCGGATGGTATGATTCACCCCTCCACTTT. Its translation is CASSFAGWYDSPLHF.

As DNA, the CDR3 is TGCGCCAGCAGCTCGGCCGGGACAGGGGGCTCCTACGAGCAGTACTTC. Its translation: CASSSAGTGGSYEQYF. The chain carries TRBV5-1 and TRBJ2-7, with 11 positions matching TRBD1. Germline values: CDR1 SGHRS, CDR2 YFSETQ. This CDR3 is built from 16 residues. The ends lost 3 bases at V and 0 bases at J; junction bases unmatched: 5.

This clonotype came up many times. The chain links TRBV5-6 to TRBJ2-2; D remains unclear. Deletions cut 2 bases from V and 4 bases from J, with 6 bases between. This CDR3 is built from 13 residues. Germline assignment: CDR1 SGHDT and CDR2 YYEEEE. CDR3 sequence reads: CASSFPPTGELFF. The CDR3 DNA reads as TGTGCCAGCAGCTTCCCGCCCACCGGGGAGCTGTTTTTT.

The chain uses TRBV28 and TRBJ1-1; D may be TRBD1 (6 bases). The length of the CDR3 is 18 residues. The germline gives CDR1 MDHEN, CDR2 SYDVKM. Trimming shortened V by 2 bases and J by 0 bases, and 19 bases separated the two germline ends. The CDR3 loop is CASSLTHWGQGLNTEAFF. The CDR3 DNA is TGTGCCAGCAGTTTAACCCATTGGGGGCAGGGGTTGAACACTGAAGCTTTCTTT.

This clonotype was observed a handful of times. The genes are TRBV4-2 and TRBJ2-7; no clear D gene. From germline, CDR1 is LGHNA and CDR2 YNFKEQ. With 1 base removed from V and 0 bases from J, the gap between germline ends came to 16 bases. This CDR3 contains 17 residues. Here the CDR3 reads CASSQGTLGPSSYEQYF. The CDR3 region has the DNA TGTGCCAGCAGCCAAGGGACCCTCGGACCCTCCTCCTACGAGCAGTACTTC.

This sequence joins TRBV7-3 and TRBJ2-3; TRBD2 matches 11 bases. With V trimmed by 8 bases and J by 5 bases, 6 bases remained unmatched. The CDR3 has 14 residues. From germline, CDR1 is SGHTA and CDR2 FQGTGA. CDR3 region: CASRLAGGGDTQYF. Here the CDR3 DNA reads TGTGCCAGCCGGCTAGCGGGAGGTGGAGATACGCAGTATTTT. The complete variable domain, with remaining parts taken from reference TRBV7-3 and TRBJ2-3, reads GAGVSQTPSNKVTEKGKYVELRCDPISGHTALYWYRQSLGQGPEFLIYFQGTGAADDSGLPNDRFFAVRPEGSVSTLKIQRTERGDSAVYLCASRLAGGGDTQYFGPGTRLTVL.

In this sample, this clonotype turned up a few times. This chain uses TRBV5-1 with TRBJ2-3, with D perhaps TRBD1 or TRBD2 (5 bases each). V gave up 5 bases and J gave up 3 bases, with 19 bases separating them. There are 16 residues in the CDR3. Germline loops: CDR1 SGHRS, CDR2 YFSETQ. CDR3 region: CASSPARDGQTDTQYF. CDR3 nucleotide sequence: TGCGCCAGCAGTCCAGCCAGGGACGGACAAACAGATACGCAGTATTTT.

This clonotype was counted between two and nine times. The chain couples TRBV5-1 to TRBJ2-6; D might be TRBD1 or TRBD2, each matching 5 bases. Trimming left V 2 bases short and J 4 bases short, with 13 bases between. The CDR3 is 16 amino acids. CDR1 and CDR2 from the germline V gene are SGHRS and YFSETQ. CDR3 amino acids: CASSFGDLLGANVLTF. DNA for the CDR3: TGCGCCAGCAGCTTCGGGGACCTCCTCGGGGCCAACGTCCTGACTTTC.

The chain employs TRBV5-1 and TRBJ2-5, with a tentative D call TRBD1 (5 bases). This CDR3 is built from 14 residues. Trimming shortened V by 3 bases and J by 5 bases, and 14 bases separated the two germline ends. Germline V gene sequence: CDR1 SGHRS, CDR2 YFSETQ. The CDR3 DNA reads TGCGCCAGCAGCTCATCCCAGGGTCAGGAGACCCAGTACTTC. The encoded protein is CASSSSQGQETQYF.

This CDR3 reads CASSLITAGGSYGYTF. The CDR3 coding sequence is TGCGCCAGCAGCTTGATAACGGCAGGGGGTAGCTATGGCTACACCTTC. The rearrangement uses TRBV5-1 and TRBJ1-2; 7 bases align to TRBD1. Looked up from germline, CDR1 is SGHRS and CDR2 is YFSETQ. Trimming removed 1 base from V and 4 bases from J; junction bases left unmatched: 10. The CDR3 has 16 amino acids. The whole variable domain, remainder taken from reference TRBV5-1 and TRBJ1-2, is KAGVTQTPRYLIKTRGQQVTLSCSPISGHRSVSWYQQTPGQGLQFLFEYFSETQRNKGNFPGRFSGRQFSNSRSEMNVSTLELGDSALYLCASSLITAGGSYGYTFGSGTRLTVV.